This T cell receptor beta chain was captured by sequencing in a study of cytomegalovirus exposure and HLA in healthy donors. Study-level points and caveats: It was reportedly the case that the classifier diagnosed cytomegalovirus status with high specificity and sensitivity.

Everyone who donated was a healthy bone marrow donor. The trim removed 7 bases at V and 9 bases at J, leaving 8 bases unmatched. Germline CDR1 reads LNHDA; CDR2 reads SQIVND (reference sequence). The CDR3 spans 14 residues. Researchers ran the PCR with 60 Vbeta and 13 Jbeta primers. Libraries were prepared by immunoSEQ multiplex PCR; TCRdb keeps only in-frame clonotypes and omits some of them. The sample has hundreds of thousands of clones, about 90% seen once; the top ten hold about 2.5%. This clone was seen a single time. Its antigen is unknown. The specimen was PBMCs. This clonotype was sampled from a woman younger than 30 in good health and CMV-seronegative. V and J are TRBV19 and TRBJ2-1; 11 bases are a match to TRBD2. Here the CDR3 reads CASNRLAGLPEQFF. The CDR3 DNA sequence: TGTGCCAGTAATCGACTAGCGGGGTTACCTGAGCAGTTCTTC.